The 18 T cell receptor beta chains below all came from one sample that was sequenced in a study of T cells in Graves' hyperthyroidism and ophthalmopathy. TCR beta CDR3 regions were amplified from RNA transcripts. The TCR CDR3 first-round RT-PCR relied on the HTBI primer set. TCRdb recomputed calls from the multiplex PCR reads with MiXCR, one row per CDR3 protein. The sample lists hundreds of thousands of distinct CDR3 sequences; roughly 15% were seen once. The material sequenced was blood. These receptors originate from a young woman with Graves' hyperthyroidism.

A note on this clonotype: The junction shows a germline mismatch at one end, possibly a read error. The V gene is TRBV5-4, the J gene TRBJ1-2; unclear D gene. The CDR3 sequence is 11 residues long. The germline gives CDR1 SGHNT, CDR2 YYREEE (reference sequence). This chain's CDR3 is CASSSGRLESF. DNA of the CDR3: TGTGCCAGCAGCTCGGGCCGCTTGGAGTCCTTC.

CDR3 sequence reads: CASSLGRRSRQRSSYNEQFF. The CDR3 nucleotides read TGTGCCAGCAGCCTAGGGAGACGGTCCCGCCAACGCAGCTCCTACAATGAGCAGTTCTTC. The rearrangement links TRBV7-9 to TRBJ2-1; TRBD2 might be the D (5 bases). Trimming cost V 5 bases and J 0 bases, with 26 bases left between them. Germline-derived CDR1 and CDR2 are SEHNR and FQNEAQ (reference sequence). CDR3 length equals 20 residues.

A note on this clonotype: It may be a read error: a sequence one base away is much more abundant. The V and J genes are TRBV6-1 and TRBJ1-5; 7 nucleotides agree with TRBD1. CDR1 and CDR2 (germline): MNHNS, SASEGT. This CDR3 is 15 amino acids long. V lost 6 bases and J lost 4; bases outside the gene matches: 9. The CDR3 is CASSPSGTANQPQHF. In DNA form, the CDR3 reads TGTGCCAGCAGCCCGTCTGGGACAGCTAATCAGCCCCAGCATTTT.

The V gene is TRBV5-1, the J gene TRBJ2-1; D may be TRBD1 or TRBD2 (5 bases each). V was pared by 3 bases and J by 3 bases, with 13 bases between. CDR3 size: 15 residues. Germline V gives CDR1 SGHRS, CDR2 YFSETQ. The CDR3 region has the DNA TGCGCCAGCAGCTGGGGGTCGGTGAACTACAATGAGCAGTTCTTC. Translated: CASSWGSVNYNEQFF. Variable domain in full (rest from reference TRBV5-1 and TRBJ2-1): KAGVTQTPRYLIKTRGQQVTLSCSPISGHRSVSWYQQTPGQGLQFLFEYFSETQRNKGNFPGRFSGRQFSNSRSEMNVSTLELGDSALYLCASSWGSVNYNEQFFGPGTRLTVL.

This clonotype appeared many times. The J gene is TRBJ2-3, the V gene TRBV18; no definite D call. The CDR3 consists of 12 residues. CDR1 is KGHSH and CDR2 is LQKENI in the germline V gene. With 6 bases removed from V and 3 bases from J, the gap between germline ends came to 7 bases. CDR3 in amino acids: CASSRRTDTQYF. CDR3 bases: TGTGCCAGCTCCCGACGGACAGATACGCAGTATTTT.

The chain is built from TRBV19 and TRBJ2-7, with TRBD2 as a possible D gene (6 bases). The germline V gene has CDR1 LNHDA and CDR2 SQIVND (reference sequence). V lost 3 bases, J lost 3 bases, and 12 bases lay in between. The CDR3 sequence is 14 residues long. The CDR3 DNA reads as TGTGCCAGTAGTATCTCGGGGGAGAGCTACGAGCAGTACTTC. Translated, it gives CASSISGESYEQYF.

This clonotype has a count of ten or more. This rearrangement joins TRBV5-6 to TRBJ1-3, with D possibly matching TRBD1 (5 bases). This CDR3 has 15 amino acids. The V end was cut by 0 bases, the J end by 2 bases, with 9 bases between. CDR1 and CDR2 (germline): SGHDT, YYEEEE. CDR3 coding DNA: TGTGCCAGCAGCTTGGTCTGGGGGGCTGGAAACACCATATATTTT. This gives the protein CASSLVWGAGNTIYF.

This clonotype was seen a handful of times. This chain links TRBV7-9 with TRBJ1-2, with D tentatively TRBD1 (5 bases). Trimming took off 4 bases at V and 3 bases at J, with 15 bases between the two ends. Germline V gene data show CDR1 as SEHNR and CDR2 as FQNEAQ (reference sequence). CDR3 size: 15 residues. CDR3 residues: CASSYTQQADYGYTF. CDR3 sequence (DNA): TGTGCCAGCAGCTATACCCAACAGGCCGACTATGGCTACACCTTC.

The rearrangement uses TRBV6-5 and TRBJ2-7; 8 bases line up with TRBD1. CDR3 length equals 16 residues. Germline V gene data show CDR1 as MNHEY and CDR2 as SVGAGI. The V segment lost 0 bases and the J segment 4 bases; nucleotides outside the gene matches: 8. CDR3 in DNA: TGTGCCAGCAGTTACTCGAACCAGGGGGCGCTTTACGAGCAGTACTTC. This codes for CASSYSNQGALYEQYF.

This clonotype was picked up a small number of times. The V and J genes are TRBV6-2 or TRBV6-3 and TRBJ2-3, with TRBD2 identical over 7 bases. V dropped 3 bases and J dropped 4; count of bases not matched to a gene: 4. Per germline, CDR1 MNHEY and CDR2 SVGEGT. This CDR3 is built from 14 residues. For the CDR3, the DNA is TGTGCCAGCAGTTATTCGGGAGGTTCAGATACGCAGTATTTT. Translation: CASSYSGGSDTQYF.

This clonotype has a count of ten or more. The chain is built from TRBV28 and TRBJ2-7; D is possibly TRBD1 (6 bases). The CDR3 has 13 residues. CDR1 is MDHEN, CDR2 SYDVKM, per germline. V was trimmed by 3 bases and J by 7 bases, leaving 13 bases between them. The CDR3 reads CASSLRGWREQYF. The CDR3, as DNA: TGTGCCAGCAGTTTGAGGGGGTGGAGGGAGCAGTACTTC. The whole variable domain, filled in from reference TRBV28 and TRBJ2-7, reads DVKVTQSSRYLVKRTGEKVFLECVQDMDHENMFWYRQDPGLGLRLIYFSYDVKMKEKGDIPEGYSVSREKKERFSLILESASTNQTSMYLCASSLRGWREQYFGPGTRLTVT.

This clonotype has at least ten counts. The genes are TRBV27 and TRBJ2-7, with D possibly matching TRBD2 (7 bases). The germline gives CDR1 MNHEY, CDR2 SMNVEV (reference sequence). This CDR3 region has 15 residues. V was cut by 3 bases and J by 2 bases, with 14 bases left in between. The CDR3 protein is CASSLGRGGAYEQYF. CDR3 bases: TGTGCCAGCAGTTTGGGGCGAGGGGGGGCCTACGAGCAGTACTTC.

The chain has TRBV28 and TRBJ1-5; 10 nucleotides align to TRBD1. This CDR3 has 16 amino acids. The junction had 6 bases not matched to a gene; V was cut back by 3 bases and J by 4 bases. The germline V gene encodes CDR1 MDHEN and CDR2 SYDVKM. The CDR3 loop reads CASSFPGTGDNQPQHF. The CDR3 nucleotides are TGTGCCAGCAGTTTTCCCGGGACAGGGGATAATCAGCCCCAGCATTTT.

This clonotype has just a few counts. As DNA, the CDR3 is TGTGCCTGGAGTGTTGGGTTTCCTACCGGGGAGCTGTTTTTT. Translated: CAWSVGFPTGELFF. This chain uses TRBV30 with TRBJ2-2; D not certain. Trimming took 0 bases from V and 5 from J, leaving 10 bases between them. Per the germline V gene, CDR1 is GTSNPN and CDR2 is SVGIG (reference sequence). The CDR3 extends over 14 amino acids.

This chain links TRBV7-3 with TRBJ2-1, with TRBD2 identical over 9 bases. There are 16 residues in the CDR3. Germline trimming cut 5 bases from V and 5 bases from J; bases unmatched to any gene: 10. Germline loops: CDR1 SGHTA, CDR2 FQGTGA. The CDR3 is CASSKAPTSGHNEQFF. The CDR3 coding sequence is TGTGCCAGCAGCAAAGCCCCGACTAGCGGCCACAATGAGCAGTTCTTC.

This clonotype has just a few counts. CDR3 nucleotide sequence: TGTGCCAGCAGTTTAGGGGAGAGCTATGGCTACACCTTC. The encoded protein is CASSLGESYGYTF. The gene calls are TRBV12-3 or TRBV12-4 and TRBJ1-2, with no clear D. The CDR3 is 13 residues long. Trimming stripped 1 base from V and 4 bases from J, with 7 bases between.

This clonotype was found many times. The V gene is TRBV7-2, the J gene TRBJ2-7; tentative D call: TRBD2 (6 bases). V was shortened by 5 bases and J by 1 base, with 12 bases between the two germline ends. Germline V gives CDR1 SGHTA, CDR2 FQGNSA. The CDR3 is 14 amino acids. The CDR3 sequence is CASSARTTSYEQYF. The CDR3 DNA is TGTGCCAGCAGCGCCCGGACTACTTCCTACGAGCAGTACTTC.

The V and J genes are TRBV2 and TRBJ2-7; 11 bases map to TRBD2. Looked up from germline, CDR1 is SNHLY and CDR2 is FYNNEI. Germline trimming cut 8 bases from V and 1 base from J; bases unmatched to any gene: 7. CDR3 length: 15 residues. The CDR3 is CASWTGTSGSYEQYF. The CDR3, as DNA: TGTGCCAGCTGGACCGGGACTAGCGGATCCTACGAGCAGTACTTC. Combining the CDR3 with reference TRBV2 and TRBJ2-7 gives the whole variable domain EPEVTQTPSHQVTQMGQEVILRCVPISNHLYFYWYRQILGQKVEFLVSFYNNEISEKSEIFDDQFSVERPDGSNFTLKIRSTKLEDSAMYFCASWTGTSGSYEQYFGPGTRLTVT.